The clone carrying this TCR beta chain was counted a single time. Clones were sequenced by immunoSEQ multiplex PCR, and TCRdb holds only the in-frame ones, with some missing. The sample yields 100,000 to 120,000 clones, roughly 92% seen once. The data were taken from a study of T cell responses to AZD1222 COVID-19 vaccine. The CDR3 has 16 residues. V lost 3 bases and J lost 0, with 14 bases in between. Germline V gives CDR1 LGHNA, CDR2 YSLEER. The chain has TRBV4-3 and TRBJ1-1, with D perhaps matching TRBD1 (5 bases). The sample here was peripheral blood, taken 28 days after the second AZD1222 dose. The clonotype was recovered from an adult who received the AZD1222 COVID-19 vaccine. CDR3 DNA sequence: TGCGCCAGCAGCCAGGTTCTCAGGGAACTGAACACTGAAGCTTTCTTT. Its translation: CASSQVLRELNTEAFF.